Each of the 21 T cell receptor beta chains below was sequenced from the same sample in a study of cytomegalovirus exposure and HLA in healthy donors. It was with 60 Vbeta and 13 Jbeta primers that the PCR ran. The assay was immunoSEQ multiplex PCR, and TCRdb's table has in-frame clones only and misses some. The table has tens of thousands of clones, 35% to 55% seen once. The sequenced sample consisted of PBMCs. The source of these receptors is a woman aged 45-60 years in good health and CMV-seronegative.

The gene calls are TRBV5-1 and TRBJ1-1; no firm D call. Trimming took 0 bases from V and 6 from J, leaving 12 bases between them. CDR1 is SGHRS and CDR2 is YFSETQ in the germline V gene. The CDR3 is 14 amino acids. The CDR3, as DNA: TGCGCCAGCAGCTTGGAACGGGGAGGAGCTGAAGCTTTCTTT. It specifies CASSLERGGAEAFF.

The chain uses TRBV6-6 and TRBJ2-2, with D possibly TRBD1 on 6 matching bases. The germline V and J ends were trimmed by 6 bases and 6 bases, with 11 bases remaining between them. The germline V gene encodes CDR1 MNHNY and CDR2 SVGAGI (reference sequence). The CDR3 consists of 13 residues. Here the CDR3 DNA reads TGTGCCAGCAGCAATAGACAGGCCGGGGAGCTGTTTTTT. Translated, it gives CASSNRQAGELFF.

The sample holds a few counts of this clone. V and J are TRBV2 and TRBJ2-1; TRBD2 matches 10 bases. V was clipped by 6 bases and J by 10 bases; unmatched bases: 6. The CDR3 is made up of 13 amino acids. CDR1 SNHLY and CDR2 FYNNEI come from the germline V gene. CDR3 residues: CASRDQLAGEQFF. The DNA for the CDR3 is TGTGCCAGCAGGGACCAACTAGCGGGAGAGCAGTTCTTC.

The CDR3 region is CASSRELGSGNTIYF. The CDR3 region has the DNA TGTGCCAGCAGTCGGGAACTTGGCTCTGGAAACACCATATATTTT. The chain employs TRBV5-5 and TRBJ1-3, with no clear D. The germline V and J ends were trimmed by 5 bases and 0 bases, with 12 bases remaining between them. CDR3 length equals 15 residues. The germline gives CDR1 SGHKS, CDR2 YYEKEE (reference sequence).

CDR3 nucleotide sequence: TGTGCCAGCAGTTTTTCCCCGGGACAGGGAAAGAACACTGAAGCTTTCTTT. Protein sequence: CASSFSPGQGKNTEAFF. This chain joins TRBV28 and TRBJ1-1; TRBD1 agrees at 9 bases. V lost 3 bases to trimming and J lost 1 base; unmatched junction nucleotides: 9. Germline loops: CDR1 MDHEN, CDR2 SYDVKM. The CDR3 runs 17 residues.

V and J are TRBV12-5 and TRBJ1-2; a possible D gene is TRBD1 (5 bases). The germline gives CDR1 LGHNT, CDR2 FRNRAP. V lost 2 bases to trimming and J lost 4 bases, with 14 bases between them. The CDR3 is made up of 15 amino acids. CDR3 sequence: CASGLPQVEGYGYTF. The CDR3 region has the DNA TGTGCTAGTGGTTTGCCACAGGTGGAGGGCTATGGCTACACCTTC.

This clone has more than one count but fewer than ten. V is TRBV4-1 and J is TRBJ1-5; 7 bases fit TRBD1. The CDR3 has 15 amino acids. V was pared by 0 bases and J by 3 bases, with 2 bases of the junction left unmatched. Per germline, CDR1 MGHRA and CDR2 YSYEKL. CDR3 in DNA: TGCGCCAGCAGCCAAGAACAGGGGATCAATCAGCCCCAGCATTTT. This sequence encodes CASSQEQGINQPQHF.

The gene calls are TRBV28 and TRBJ1-2; possibly TRBD1 for D (6 bases). The CDR3 contains 14 residues. V was clipped by 5 bases and J by 4 bases, with 14 bases between them. The germline gives CDR1 MDHEN, CDR2 SYDVKM. Here the CDR3 reads CASSTEDSFYGYTF. The CDR3 nucleotides read TGTGCCAGCAGTACTGAGGACAGCTTCTATGGCTACACCTTC.

The chain combines TRBV28 with TRBJ2-3, with D possibly being TRBD1 (5 bases). Trimming cost V 0 bases and J 6 bases, with 16 bases left between them. The V gene's germline CDR1 is MDHEN and CDR2 SYDVKM. The length of the CDR3 is 16 residues. The CDR3 protein is CASSLWEWAGSDTQYF. As DNA, the CDR3 is TGTGCCAGCAGTTTATGGGAATGGGCAGGGTCCGATACGCAGTATTTT.

This clone was counted between two and nine times. The rearrangement joins TRBV4-1 to TRBJ2-7, with no clear D. Trimming took 0 bases from V and 0 from J, leaving 6 bases between them. CDR1 MGHRA and CDR2 YSYEKL come from the germline V gene. This CDR3 spans 14 amino acids. CDR3 coding DNA: TGCGCCAGCAGCCAAGATTATAACTCCTACGAGCAGTACTTC. Translating gives CASSQDYNSYEQYF.

The chain combines TRBV9 with TRBJ2-1; 13 nucleotides line up with TRBD2. Germline V lookup: CDR1 SGDLS, CDR2 YYNGEE. This CDR3 is 15 amino acids long. The ends lost 4 bases at V and 9 bases at J; junction bases unmatched: 7. The CDR3 bases are TGTGCCAGCAGCCCCCGGACTAGCGGGAGAGGTGAGCAGTTCTTC. Amino acid sequence: CASSPRTSGRGEQFF.

This chain uses TRBV9 with TRBJ2-3; 13 nucleotides match TRBD2. CDR1 is SGDLS, CDR2 YYNGEE, per germline. CDR3 length: 16 amino acids. V lost 5 bases and J lost 2; bases outside the gene matches: 5. CDR3 coding DNA: TGTGCCAGCAGTACTGGACTAGCGGGAGTCACAGATACGCAGTATTTT. The encoded protein is CASSTGLAGVTDTQYF.

This clone was seen a few times. The chain has TRBV7-8 and TRBJ1-5; TRBD1 matches at 7 bases. The CDR3 runs 15 residues. Germline-derived CDR1 and CDR2 are SGHVS and FQNEAQ. V gave up 5 bases and J gave up 6 bases; unmatched junction bases: 10. In DNA form, the CDR3 reads TGTGCCAGCAGCGACCACAGGGGCGTGGGTCAGCCCCAGCATTTT. Protein sequence: CASSDHRGVGQPQHF.

The chain recombines TRBV30 with TRBJ2-5; TRBD2 agrees at 15 bases. Trimming cost V 0 bases and J 5 bases; bases outside gene matches: 4. The CDR3 sequence is 16 residues long. The germline CDR1 and CDR2 sequences are GTSNPN and SVGIG (reference sequence). In DNA, the CDR3 is TGTGCCTGGAGTGTAGGACTAGCGGGGGGGCGGGAGACCCAGTACTTC. Translating gives CAWSVGLAGGRETQYF. The whole variable domain, filled in from reference TRBV30 and TRBJ2-5, reads SQTIHQWPATLVQPVGSPLSLECTVEGTSNPNLYWYRQAAGRGLQLLFYSVGIGQISSEVPQNLSASRPQDRQFILSSKKLLLSDSGFYLCAWSVGLAGGRETQYFGPGTRLLVL.

The genes are TRBV5-4 and TRBJ1-2; TRBD1 matches 7 bases. V dropped 2 bases and J dropped 2; count of bases not matched to a gene: 3. CDR3 length: 14 residues. Germline V gives CDR1 SGHNT, CDR2 YYREEE (reference sequence). The CDR3 coding sequence is TGTGCCAGCAGCTTTGCGGGACAGAACTATGGCTACACCTTC. Its translation: CASSFAGQNYGYTF.

The chain carries TRBV11-2 and TRBJ2-1; the D gene is possibly TRBD1 (6 bases). CDR1 is SGHAT and CDR2 is FQNNGV in the germline V gene. Trimming took off 5 bases at V and 8 bases at J, with 16 bases between the two ends. The CDR3 covers 14 residues. The CDR3 sequence is CASSRDTGPHEQFF. The CDR3 bases are TGTGCCAGCAGCCGGGACACAGGCCCCCATGAGCAGTTCTTC. The whole variable domain, remainder taken from reference TRBV11-2 and TRBJ2-1, is EAGVAQSPRYKIIEKRQSVAFWCNPISGHATLYWYQQILGQGPKLLIQFQNNGVVDDSQLPKDRFSAERLKGVDSTLKIQPAKLEDSAVYLCASSRDTGPHEQFFGPGTRLTVL.

This clone was seen only a few times. V usage is TRBV2 and J usage is TRBJ2-1; TRBD1 aligns across 7 bases. With 6 bases clipped from V and 1 base from J, the junction kept 3 bases outside the gene matches. CDR1 is SNHLY, CDR2 FYNNEI, per germline. CDR3 size: 14 residues. CDR3 amino acids: CASRFRGSYNEQFF. CDR3 in DNA: TGTGCCAGCAGGTTCAGGGGGTCCTACAATGAGCAGTTCTTC. The entire variable domain, with the rest obtained from reference TRBV2 and TRBJ2-1, is as follows: EPEVTQTPSHQVTQMGQEVILRCVPISNHLYFYWYRQILGQKVEFLVSFYNNEISEKSEIFDDQFSVERPDGSNFTLKIRSTKLEDSAMYFCASRFRGSYNEQFFGPGTRLTVL.

The DNA for the CDR3 is TGTGCCAGCAGCTTGGTGGGACAGGGAAGGGGAGTCTCCTACGAGCAGTACTTC. Its protein product is CASSLVGQGRGVSYEQYF. The rearrangement joins TRBV5-6 to TRBJ2-7, with 9 bases fitting TRBD1. This CDR3 has 18 amino acids. J was trimmed by 0 bases and V by 0 bases; bases with no gene match: 10. Germline loops: CDR1 SGHDT, CDR2 YYEEEE. Full variable domain (rest looked up from reference TRBV5-6 and TRBJ2-7): DAGVTQSPTHLIKTRGQQVTLRCSPKSGHDTVSWYQQALGQGPQFIFQYYEEEERQRGNFPDRFSGHQFPNYSSELNVNALLLGDSALYLCASSLVGQGRGVSYEQYFGPGTRLTVT.

This clone came up once. The CDR3 here is CASSVARDSISYEQYF. The CDR3 nucleotides are TGTGCCAGCAGCGTAGCTAGGGACAGCATCTCCTACGAGCAGTACTTC. The chain is built from TRBV9 and TRBJ2-7, with TRBD1 matching 7 bases. There are 16 residues in the CDR3. Looked up from germline, CDR1 is SGDLS and CDR2 is YYNGEE. V lost 0 bases to trimming and J lost 0 bases; unmatched junction nucleotides: 6.

The chain recombines TRBV5-1 with TRBJ2-3; TRBD2 matches 12 bases. Germline assignment: CDR1 SGHRS and CDR2 YFSETQ. Germline trimming cut 4 bases from V and 2 bases from J; bases unmatched to any gene: 8. The CDR3 is made up of 17 amino acids. CDR3 coding DNA: TGCGCCAGCAGCCCGTGGACTAGCGGGGCCTCCACAGATACGCAGTATTTT. As protein: CASSPWTSGASTDTQYF.

This clone came up a few times. The chain links TRBV10-3 to TRBJ1-5, with TRBD1 identical over 8 bases. The CDR3 runs 14 residues. The ends lost 4 bases at V and 3 bases at J; junction bases unmatched: 2. Germline CDR1 and CDR2: ENHRY and SYGVKD. CDR3 sequence reads: CAISGDRTNQPQHF. CDR3 sequence (DNA): TGTGCCATCAGTGGGGACAGGACCAATCAGCCCCAGCATTTT.